These 8 T cell receptor beta chains were all obtained from the same sample, sequenced in a study of T-cell reconstitution after alpha-beta-depleted transplantation in children. Unique molecular identifiers were used in preparing the TCRbeta library. A single record per CDR3 protein comes from TCRdb applying MiXCR to the PCR reads. The repertoire consists of some 350,000 distinct CDR3 sequences, with about a tenth occurring once and the leading ten covering about 2.3%. The source was PBMCs from the stem cell graft donor, collected from the stem cell graft. These TCRs come from a human donor who donated a stem cell graft to a child with acute lymphoblastic leukemia.

The J gene is TRBJ2-7, the V gene TRBV5-1, with a tentative D call TRBD2 (5 bases). CDR1 and CDR2 (germline): SGHRS, YFSETQ. V shed 1 base and J shed 4 bases, with 15 bases lying between them. This CDR3 region has 15 residues. The CDR3 spells CASSLSPGKGYEQYF. The DNA of the CDR3 is TGCGCCAGCAGCTTGAGCCCGGGAAAGGGATACGAGCAGTACTTC.

The gene calls are TRBV5-6 and TRBJ2-5; TRBD1 matches 7 bases. Germline V gene lookup returns CDR1 SGHDT and CDR2 YYEEEE. This CDR3 is built from 12 residues. V lost 5 bases and J lost 4; bases outside the gene matches: 2. CDR3 sequence: CASRSGGETQYF. The CDR3 coding sequence is TGTGCCAGCAGGTCAGGGGGAGAGACCCAGTACTTC. Based on the CDR3 plus reference TRBV5-6 and TRBJ2-5, the full variable domain is DAGVTQSPTHLIKTRGQQVTLRCSPKSGHDTVSWYQQALGQGPQFIFQYYEEEERQRGNFPDRFSGHQFPNYSSELNVNALLLGDSALYLCASRSGGETQYFGPGTRLLVL.

J is TRBJ1-5 and V is TRBV6-2 or TRBV6-3; D unclear. CDR1 MNHEY and CDR2 SVGEGT come from the germline V gene. The CDR3 consists of 12 residues. Trimming took off 2 bases at V and 7 bases at J, with 6 bases between the two ends. The DNA of the CDR3 is TGTGCCAGCAGTTACGCGGGCCAGCCCCAGCATTTT. Amino acid sequence: CASSYAGQPQHF.

There are a few counts of this clonotype. The chain couples TRBV20-1 to TRBJ1-2; D is undetermined. CDR1 and CDR2 (germline): DFQATT, SNEGSKA (reference sequence). The CDR3 extends over 12 amino acids. Trimming shortened V by 0 bases and J by 4 bases, and 6 bases separated the two germline ends. The CDR3 DNA sequence: TGCAGTGCTAGAGACCTTTCCTATGGCTACACCTTC. Amino acids: CSARDLSYGYTF.

This clonotype was seen a handful of times. This sequence joins TRBV4-1 and TRBJ1-5; D not resolved. Germline CDR1 reads MGHRA; CDR2 reads YSYEKL. CDR3 length equals 15 residues. V was clipped by 4 bases and J by 1 base, with 11 bases between them. CDR3 in DNA: TGCGCCAGCAGCCCAAGGGCGGACAGCAATCAGCCCCAGCATTTT. Residues: CASSPRADSNQPQHF.

This clonotype has more than one count but fewer than ten. The chain uses TRBV5-1 and TRBJ2-1; D perhaps matches TRBD2 (5 bases). V was cut by 7 bases and J by 4 bases, with 15 bases left in between. This CDR3 contains 14 residues. Germline CDR1 is SGHRS and CDR2 is YFSETQ. The CDR3 DNA follows: TGCGCCAGCGCGGTGCAGGAGGCTTACAATGAGCAGTTCTTC. It codes for CASAVQEAYNEQFF.

This chain links TRBV7-2 with TRBJ2-7; D is undetermined. Trimming stripped 0 bases from V and 2 bases from J, with 8 bases between. The CDR3 sequence is 14 residues long. Germline V gene sequence: CDR1 SGHTA, CDR2 FQGNSA. DNA of the CDR3: TGTGCCAGCAGCTTAGCCCTTGTGCCCTACGAGCAGTACTTC. The encoded protein is CASSLALVPYEQYF.

This clonotype was picked up many times. The chain uses TRBV29-1 and TRBJ2-5; D might be TRBD1 or TRBD2, each matching 5 bases. The CDR3 is 14 residues long. V dropped 0 bases and J dropped 7 bases, with 15 bases sitting between them. Germline CDR1 reads SQVTM; CDR2 reads ANQGSEA. The CDR3 region is CSVEDRGSLWTQYF. In nucleotides, the CDR3 is TGCAGCGTTGAAGATCGGGGCAGCCTTTGGACCCAGTACTTC.